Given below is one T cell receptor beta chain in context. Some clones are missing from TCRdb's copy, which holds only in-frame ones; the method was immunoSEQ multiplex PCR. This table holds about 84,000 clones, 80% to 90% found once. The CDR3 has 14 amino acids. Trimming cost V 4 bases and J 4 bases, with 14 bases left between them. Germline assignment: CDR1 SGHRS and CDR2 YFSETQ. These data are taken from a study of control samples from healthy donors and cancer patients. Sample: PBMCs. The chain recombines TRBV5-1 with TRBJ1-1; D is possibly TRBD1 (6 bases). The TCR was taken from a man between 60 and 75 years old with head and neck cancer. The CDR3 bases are TGCGCCAGCAGCCAGGGGACACCGGGCACTGAAGCTTTCTTT. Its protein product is CASSQGTPGTEAFF.